This T cell receptor (beta chain) derives from a study of cytomegalovirus exposure and HLA in healthy donors. Concerning this clone: Its specificity is not known.

Study conclusions and caveats: With high specificity and sensitivity, the classifier reportedly diagnosed cytomegalovirus status. Segments of the TCR beta V type were, in most cases, productive about 87% or about 30% of the time in an earlier analysis. Available immune exposure information covered CMV serostatus only.

Amplification used 60 Vbeta primers and 13 Jbeta primers. As originally analysed: A later analysis counted 80 million or so unique TCR beta chains, 9.5 million to 13 million shared. Data came from immunoSEQ multiplex PCR; TCRdb stores just in-frame clones and leaves some out. For V, J and clone size, that table is used; D and trimming come from the DNA. The repertoire holds about 100,000 clones, with about 76% as singletons. This CDR3 has 17 residues. V dropped 1 base and J dropped 0 bases, with 13 bases sitting between them. Germline V gene sequence: CDR1 MGHDK, CDR2 SYGVNS. The chain employs TRBV25-1 and TRBJ1-3; unclear D gene. This clonotype was obtained from a man in his forties in good health and CMV-seropositive. The sequenced sample was PBMCs. The CDR3 loop reads CASSELGAQNSGNTIYF. The CDR3, as DNA: TGTGCCAGCAGTGAATTAGGAGCGCAAAACTCTGGAAACACCATATATTTT.